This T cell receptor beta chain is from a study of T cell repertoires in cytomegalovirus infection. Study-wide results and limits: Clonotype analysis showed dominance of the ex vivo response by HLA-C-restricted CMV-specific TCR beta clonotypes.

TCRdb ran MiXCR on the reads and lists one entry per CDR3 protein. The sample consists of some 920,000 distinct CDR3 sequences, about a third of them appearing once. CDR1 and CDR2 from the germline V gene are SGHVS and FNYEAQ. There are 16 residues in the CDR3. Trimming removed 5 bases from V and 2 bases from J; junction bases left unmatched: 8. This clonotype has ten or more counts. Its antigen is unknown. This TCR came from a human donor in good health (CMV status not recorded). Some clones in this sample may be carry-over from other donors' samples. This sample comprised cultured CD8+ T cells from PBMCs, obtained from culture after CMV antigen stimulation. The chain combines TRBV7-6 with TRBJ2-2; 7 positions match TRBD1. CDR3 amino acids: CASSERDSLNTGELFF. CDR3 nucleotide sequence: TGTGCCAGCAGCGAAAGGGACAGCCTAAACACCGGGGAGCTGTTTTTT.